The T cell receptor beta chain under discussion was sequenced for a study of long-term antiretroviral therapy in people with HIV. Version v3.0 of the immunoSEQ assay ran at survey level. Profiling relied on immunoSEQ multiplex PCR, and the TCRdb table lists in-frame clones only, not all of them. The table records some 9,700 clones, over 70% of them present only once. Germline V gene lookup returns CDR1 LNHDA and CDR2 SQIVND (reference sequence). There are 17 residues in the CDR3. Trimming took off 3 bases at V and 4 bases at J, with 21 bases between the two ends. The TCR was taken from a man aged 35 to 55 with HIV. The sequencing here drew on unsorted PBMCs, taken 1.8 years before starting antiretroviral therapy. V and J are TRBV19 and TRBJ1-1; a possible D gene is TRBD1 (5 bases). CDR3 in DNA: TGTGCCAGTAGTATGAGGAAGGGGCGCATCCGGGGCACTGAAGCTTTCTTT. It is translated as CASSMRKGRIRGTEAFF.